The 2 T cell receptor beta chains listed next were all sequenced from one sample in a study of early T cells in non-severe SARS-CoV-2 infection. MiXCR, run by TCRdb on the 5' RACE reads, gives a single entry per CDR3 protein. The profile shows tens of thousands of distinct CDR3 sequences, approximately 6% of them singletons. Material: whole blood. The source is an adult who was a healthcare worker with PCR-confirmed SARS-CoV-2 infection or an uninfected control (not recorded which).

The sample holds many counts of this clonotype. This CDR3 is CSASGGQSTGVYYEQYF. The DNA for the CDR3 is TGCAGTGCTAGCGGCGGCCAATCGACAGGGGTTTACTACGAGCAGTACTTC. This chain uses TRBV20-1 with TRBJ2-7; 8 nucleotides align to TRBD1. The trim removed 3 bases at V and 3 bases at J, leaving 16 bases unmatched. Per the germline V gene, CDR1 is DFQATT and CDR2 is SNEGSKA (reference sequence). The CDR3 has 17 amino acids.

This clonotype showed up many times. V and J are TRBV5-5 and TRBJ2-1, with D possibly being TRBD1 or TRBD2 (5 bases each). The CDR3 covers 16 residues. Looked up from germline, CDR1 is SGHKS and CDR2 is YYEKEE (reference sequence). Trimming shortened V by 0 bases and J by 8 bases, and 18 bases separated the two germline ends. CDR3 loop: CASSLELALVGHEQFF. The CDR3 DNA is TGTGCCAGCAGCTTGGAGCTAGCCCTAGTGGGGCATGAGCAGTTCTTC. Full variable domain (missing parts from reference TRBV5-5 and TRBJ2-1): DAGVTQSPTHLIKTRGQQVTLRCSPISGHKSVSWYQQVLGQGPQFIFQYYEKEERGRGNFPDRFSARQFPNYSSELNVNALLLGDSALYLCASSLELALVGHEQFFGPGTRLTVL.